These T cell receptor beta chains were read from a single sample in a study of T cells in Graves' hyperthyroidism and ophthalmopathy. TCRdb re-called the multiplex PCR reads through MiXCR, storing one row per CDR3 protein. The table shows roughly 96,000 distinct CDR3 sequences, with roughly 56% occurring only once. Specimen: blood. These receptors originate from a woman in her thirties or forties with Graves' hyperthyroidism. The CDR3 runs from the conserved cysteine through the conserved F or W. The D gene is left open where the match is weak.

TRBV7-9	15	TRBD2	TRBJ2-7	CASSHRLAGAYEQYF
TRBV10-2	14	TRBD1	TRBJ1-1	CASSESLGTAEAFF
TRBV20-1	12	TRBD1	TRBJ1-2	CSAQGQGASYTF
TRBV9	15	TRBD1	TRBJ1-2	CASSVSAGGNYGYTF
TRBV6-5	11	-	TRBJ2-7	CASRGGHEQYF
TRBV20-1	13	-	TRBJ2-7	CSARPGYTYEQYF
TRBV6-6	15	-	TRBJ2-2	CASSYPVEYTGELFF
TRBV9	15	TRBD2	TRBJ2-2	CASSGSGRATGELFF
TRBV11-2	16	TRBD1	TRBJ2-5	CASSLSTTGGVEAQYF
TRBV5-1	17	-	TRBJ1-4	CASSLGSYRGANEKLFF
TRBV24-1	15	-	TRBJ2-2	CATMGFGANTGELFF